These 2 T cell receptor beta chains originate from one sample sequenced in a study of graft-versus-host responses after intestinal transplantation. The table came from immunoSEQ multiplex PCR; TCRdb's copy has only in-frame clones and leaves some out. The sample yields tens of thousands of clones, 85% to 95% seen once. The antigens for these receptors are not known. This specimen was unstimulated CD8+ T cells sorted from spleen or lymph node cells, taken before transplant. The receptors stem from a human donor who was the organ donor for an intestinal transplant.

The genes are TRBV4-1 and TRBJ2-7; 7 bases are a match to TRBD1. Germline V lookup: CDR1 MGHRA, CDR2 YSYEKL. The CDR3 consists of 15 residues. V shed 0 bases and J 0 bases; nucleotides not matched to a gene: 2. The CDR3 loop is CASSQDPGGSYEQYF. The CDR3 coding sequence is TGCGCCAGCAGCCAAGACCCAGGGGGCTCCTACGAGCAGTACTTC.

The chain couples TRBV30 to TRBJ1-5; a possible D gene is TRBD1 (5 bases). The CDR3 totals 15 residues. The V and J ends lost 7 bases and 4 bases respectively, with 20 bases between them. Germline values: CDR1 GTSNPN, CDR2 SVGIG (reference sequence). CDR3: CAFHRTGRQNQPQHF. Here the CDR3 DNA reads TGTGCCTTCCACCGGACGGGACGTCAAAATCAGCCCCAGCATTTT.